This TCR beta chain stems from a study of graft-versus-host responses after intestinal transplantation. Libraries were prepared by immunoSEQ multiplex PCR; TCRdb keeps only in-frame clonotypes and omits some of them. The table includes 93,000 or so clones, roughly 93% detected once. A remark on this clone: The antigen is undetermined.

Trimming took off 5 bases at V and 0 bases at J, with 10 bases between the two ends. Germline V CDR1 and CDR2: MNHEY, SMNVEV (reference sequence). CDR3 length: 14 residues. The V gene is TRBV27, the J gene TRBJ1-2; D gene uncertain. This clonotype was obtained from a human donor who received an intestinal transplant. The starting material was unstimulated CD8+ T cells sorted from spleen or lymph node cells, obtained before intestinal transplant. CDR3 loop: CASSPLTSNYGYTF. Written as DNA, the CDR3 is TGTGCCAGCAGTCCCCTGACATCTAACTATGGCTACACCTTC.